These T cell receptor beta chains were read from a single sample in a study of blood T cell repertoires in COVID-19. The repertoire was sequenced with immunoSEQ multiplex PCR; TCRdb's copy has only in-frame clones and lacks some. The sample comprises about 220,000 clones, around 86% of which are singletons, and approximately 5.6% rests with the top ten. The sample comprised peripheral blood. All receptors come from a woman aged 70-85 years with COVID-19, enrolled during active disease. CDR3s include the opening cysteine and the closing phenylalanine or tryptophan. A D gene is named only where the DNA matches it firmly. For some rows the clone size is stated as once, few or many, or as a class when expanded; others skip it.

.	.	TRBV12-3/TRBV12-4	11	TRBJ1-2	TGTGCCAGCAGCCTATCCTATGGCTACACCTTC	CASSLSYGYTF
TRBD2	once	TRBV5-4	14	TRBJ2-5	TGTGCCAGCAGCTCGGGAGCGGGAAAAGAGACCCAGTACTTC	CASSSGAGKETQYF
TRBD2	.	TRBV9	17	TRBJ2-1	TGTGCCAGCAGCTCCCGGGTTAGCGGGAGCCCCTACAATGAGCAGTTCTTC	CASSSRVSGSPYNEQFF
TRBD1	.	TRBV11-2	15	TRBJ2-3	TGTGCCAGCAGCCCTCAGGGGGCGCTGGGAGATACGCAGTATTTT	CASSPQGALGDTQYF
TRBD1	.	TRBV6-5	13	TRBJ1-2	TGTGCCAGCAGGAAGACAGGGTCCTATGGCTACACCTTC	CASRKTGSYGYTF
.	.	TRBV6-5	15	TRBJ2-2	TGTGCCAGCAGACCTCCGAGAGGGAACACCGGGGAGCTGTTTTTT	CASRPPRGNTGELFF
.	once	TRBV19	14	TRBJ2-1	TGTGCCAGTAGTATAGCGGGAGTGTCAAATGAGCAGTTCTTC	CASSIAGVSNEQFF
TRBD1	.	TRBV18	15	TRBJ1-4	TGTGCCAGCTCACCGCAGGGGGCAACTAATGAAAAACTGTTTTTT	CASSPQGATNEKLFF
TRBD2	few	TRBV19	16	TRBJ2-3	TGTGCCAGTAGTATGTCTAGCGGCTCTAGCACAGATACGCAGTATTTT	CASSMSSGSSTDTQYF
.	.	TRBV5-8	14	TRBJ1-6	TGTGCCAGCAGTCCGGGACTGATCATTTCACCCCTCCACTTT	CASSPGLIISPLHF
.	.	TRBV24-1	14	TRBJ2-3	TGTGCCACCAGTGATTTGAGCTTGCCAGATACGCAGTATTTT	CATSDLSLPDTQYF
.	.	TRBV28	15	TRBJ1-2	TGTGCCAGCAGCTCCACGGGGGTCGATCAGTATGGCTACACCTTC	CASSSTGVDQYGYTF
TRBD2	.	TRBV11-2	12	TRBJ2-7	TGTGCCAGCAGCTTAAGCGGGGTAGAGCAGTACTTC	CASSLSGVEQYF
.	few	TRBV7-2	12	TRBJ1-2	TGTGCCAGCAGCTTGAGTTACTATGGCTACACCTTC	CASSLSYYGYTF
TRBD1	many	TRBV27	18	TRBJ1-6	TGTGCCAGCAGTCCCCCCCCGGACAGGGGGCTTCTTAATTCACCCCTCCACTTT	CASSPPPDRGLLNSPLHF